Below are 31 T cell receptor beta chains sequenced from a single sample in a study of identical twins. Using its own MiXCR run on the 5' RACE reads, TCRdb lists one record per CDR3 protein. The table has around 690,000 distinct CDR3 sequences, 21% seen once. A further study also used this sample, focusing on T cells expressing NK-cell markers.

Material: PBMCs. These receptors originate from a woman younger than 35 in good health.

This chain uses TRBV29-1 with TRBJ2-7; TRBD2 might be the D (6 bases). V dropped 4 bases and J dropped 2 bases, with 9 bases sitting between them. CDR1 is SQVTM and CDR2 is ANQGSEA in the germline V gene. The CDR3 totals 12 residues. The CDR3 nucleotides read TGCAGCGTTGCGGGGGTTGCCTACGAGCAGTACTTC. This gives the protein CSVAGVAYEQYF.

V gene TRBV4-2 combines with J gene TRBJ2-3; 8 bases are a match to TRBD2. The germline V gene has CDR1 LGHNA and CDR2 YNFKEQ. This CDR3 has 15 residues. The V and J ends lost 4 bases and 1 base, in that order; junction bases with no gene match: 4. CDR3 loop: CASSPRGARTDTQYF. The CDR3 nucleotides read TGTGCCAGCAGCCCGCGGGGGGCCCGCACAGATACGCAGTATTTT.

This chain connects TRBV20-1 to TRBJ2-1; no clear D. The CDR3 sequence is 14 residues long. Germline CDR1 and CDR2: DFQATT and SNEGSKA (reference sequence). The ends were cut back, 4 bases at V and 0 bases at J, with 10 bases in the middle. For the CDR3, the DNA is TGCAGTGCTAATGGCAGAGGCTCCTACAATGAGCAGTTCTTC. Translation: CSANGRGSYNEQFF.

There are a few counts of this clonotype. The chain carries TRBV6-1 and TRBJ1-1; maybe TRBD1 (5 bases). CDR3 length equals 15 residues. With 6 bases removed from V and 3 bases from J, the gap between germline ends came to 17 bases. From germline, CDR1 is MNHNS and CDR2 SASEGT. Here the CDR3 reads CASRGYGGRDTEAFF. The CDR3 DNA reads as TGTGCCAGCAGGGGTTATGGGGGACGGGACACTGAAGCTTTCTTT.

The chain is built from TRBV20-1 and TRBJ1-1; D not resolved. CDR3 length: 15 residues. Germline CDR1 reads DFQATT; CDR2 reads SNEGSKA (reference sequence). V was clipped by 3 bases and J by 6 bases, with 20 bases between them. The CDR3 here is CSARSPRVSDPEAFF. The DNA for the CDR3 is TGCAGTGCTAGGTCCCCGCGGGTATCAGATCCTGAAGCTTTCTTT.

This clonotype appeared many times. The junction shows a germline mismatch at one end, possibly a read error. The genes are TRBV12-3 or TRBV12-4 and TRBJ2-1; the match to TRBD1 covers 7 bases. The CDR3 contains 12 residues. CDR3 coding DNA: TGTGCCAGCAGCTTAGGGGGCGGGGAGCAGTTCTTC. Its protein is CASSLGGGEQFF.

Here the CDR3 reads CASSLALRPDTQYF. CDR3 nucleotide sequence: TGTGCCAGCAGTTTAGCGCTCCGCCCAGATACGCAGTATTTT. The genes are TRBV12-3 or TRBV12-4 and TRBJ2-3; no clear D. The V end lost 0 bases, the J end lost 4 bases, and 8 bases lay between the germline ends. This CDR3 is 14 amino acids long.

In DNA, the CDR3 is TGTGCCAGCAGTTTTGGGACAGGTGTCGGACGGGATGGCTACACCTTC. Protein product: CASSFGTGVGRDGYTF. V usage is TRBV12-3 or TRBV12-4 and J usage is TRBJ1-2, with TRBD1 identical over 8 bases. The J segment lost 6 bases and the V segment lost 3 bases, leaving 12 bases of the junction unmatched. CDR3 length equals 16 residues.

The rearrangement links TRBV12-3 or TRBV12-4 to TRBJ1-2; D gene ambiguous. The CDR3 is 15 amino acids. Deletions cut 7 bases from V and 5 bases from J, with 20 bases between. CDR3 residues: CASTPAPGSYYGYTF. Written as DNA, the CDR3 is TGTGCCAGCACCCCCGCCCCCGGATCTTATTATGGCTACACCTTC.

This sequence joins TRBV7-2 and TRBJ2-7; D is possibly TRBD2 (6 bases). From germline, CDR1 is SGHTA and CDR2 FQGNSA. V lost 4 bases and J lost 6, with 16 bases in between. This CDR3 comprises 14 residues. The DNA of the CDR3 is TGTGCCAGCAGCTCGGGACTCCTCCTTCGCGAGCAGTACTTC. Encoded protein: CASSSGLLLREQYF.

This clonotype showed up just a few times. The chain uses TRBV7-9 and TRBJ1-6; TRBD1 aligns across 9 bases. The CDR3 length is 14 residues. Germline V gives CDR1 SEHNR, CDR2 FQNEAQ (reference sequence). The V segment lost 7 bases and the J segment 7 bases; nucleotides outside the gene matches: 5. DNA for the CDR3: TGTGCCAGCAACAACAGGGGGCACAATTCACCCCTCCACTTT. This translates into CASNNRGHNSPLHF.

V is TRBV6-1 and J is TRBJ2-1, with 8 positions matching TRBD2. Per germline, CDR1 MNHNS and CDR2 SASEGT. Germline trimming cut 6 bases from V and 0 bases from J; bases unmatched to any gene: 7. There are 16 residues in the CDR3. The CDR3 loop reads CASRQISGVSYNEQFF. CDR3 DNA: TGTGCCAGCAGACAAATTAGCGGGGTCTCCTACAATGAGCAGTTCTTC.

This clonotype was counted many times. The chain joins TRBV4-1 to TRBJ2-7, with 10 bases identical to TRBD2. This CDR3 region has 22 residues. Germline V lookup: CDR1 MGHRA, CDR2 YSYEKL. The junction had 20 bases not matched to a gene; V was cut back by 0 bases and J by 0 bases. CDR3 DNA sequence: TGCGCCAGCAGCCAAGATCGAAAGCGGGAGGGCTTCCCAATACCCATCTCCTACGAGCAGTACTTC. This translates into CASSQDRKREGFPIPISYEQYF.

This clonotype came up a few times. An end of the junction differs from the germline gene, which may be a read error. This chain connects TRBV5-1 to TRBJ1-1, with D unresolved. Germline V lookup: CDR1 SGHRS, CDR2 YFSETQ. The CDR3 is made up of 15 amino acids. The CDR3 loop reads CASSPPGALNTEAFF. The CDR3 DNA is TGCGCCAGCAGCCCGCCGGGAGCACTGAACACTGAAGCCTTCTTT.

The chain uses TRBV5-1 and TRBJ2-7, with 9 bases that match TRBD1. CDR1 is SGHRS and CDR2 is YFSETQ in the germline V gene. V trimming: 6 bases; J trimming: 4 bases; junction bases outside the gene matches: 8. The CDR3 runs 14 residues. CDR3 amino acids: CASTTTGGGYEQYF. CDR3 DNA: TGCGCCAGCACAACGACAGGGGGGGGTTACGAGCAGTACTTC.

The V and J genes are TRBV18 and TRBJ1-2, with 7 bases fitting TRBD1. The CDR3 covers 15 residues. Trimming at V came to 3 bases and at J to 4 bases, leaving 8 bases not matched to a gene. Germline assignment: CDR1 KGHSH and CDR2 LQKENI. CDR3 residues: CASSPVRDSSYGYTF. As DNA, the CDR3 is TGTGCCAGCTCACCCGTACGGGACAGCTCCTATGGCTACACCTTC.

There are a few counts of this clonotype. The V and J genes are TRBV5-1 and TRBJ2-7; the match to TRBD1 covers 9 bases. CDR3 length: 13 residues. With 7 bases clipped from V and 2 bases from J, the junction kept 4 bases outside the gene matches. The germline V gene encodes CDR1 SGHRS and CDR2 YFSETQ. For the CDR3, the DNA is TGCGCCAGCGCGGACAGGGGACCCTACGAGCAGTACTTC. Translating gives CASADRGPYEQYF.

The chain links TRBV12-3 or TRBV12-4 to TRBJ2-4; 10 bases agree with TRBD2. J was trimmed by 9 bases and V by 5 bases; bases with no gene match: 10. The CDR3 contains 15 residues. The CDR3 DNA reads as TGTGCCAGCAGTGGGCAGCGGGAGGGTTTCGGCATTCAGTACTTC. This sequence encodes CASSGQREGFGIQYF.

This clonotype showed up just a few times. The CDR3 is CATGGLAGGTSTDTQYF. Here the CDR3 DNA reads TGTGCCACCGGAGGACTAGCGGGGGGGACTAGCACAGATACGCAGTATTTT. The chain uses TRBV10-3 and TRBJ2-3, with 15 positions matching TRBD2. Trimming at V came to 10 bases and at J to 0 bases, leaving 8 bases not matched to a gene. Germline loops: CDR1 ENHRY, CDR2 SYGVKD. The CDR3 length is 17 residues.

This clonotype was counted only a few times. J is TRBJ2-7 and V is TRBV28; D uncertain. V was cut by 4 bases and J by 6 bases, with 7 bases left in between. The germline V gene encodes CDR1 MDHEN and CDR2 SYDVKM. The CDR3 has 11 amino acids. The CDR3 loop is CASSWNAEQYF. The DNA of the CDR3 is TGTGCCAGCAGTTGGAATGCCGAGCAGTACTTC.

V and J are TRBV4-2 and TRBJ2-2; D possibly corresponds to TRBD1 (6 bases). The CDR3 consists of 17 residues. Germline assignment: CDR1 LGHNA and CDR2 YNFKEQ. Trimming cost V 4 bases and J 4 bases, with 19 bases left between them. The CDR3 nucleotides read TGTGCCAGCAGCCCCACGGTCAGGGGATCGTCCACCGGGGAGCTGTTTTTT. Amino acids: CASSPTVRGSSTGELFF.

V is TRBV29-1 and J is TRBJ2-3, with 8 bases identical to TRBD2. Germline-derived CDR1 and CDR2 are SQVTM and ANQGSEA. CDR3 size: 15 residues. The J segment lost 2 bases and the V segment lost 4 bases, leaving 8 bases of the junction unmatched. In DNA, the CDR3 is TGCAGCGTTGGGCGGGGGGCAGGGGCCACAGATACGCAGTATTTT. It yields the protein CSVGRGAGATDTQYF.

This sequence joins TRBV7-9 and TRBJ1-2; perhaps TRBD1 as D (5 bases). The CDR3 contains 16 residues. Germline CDR1 is SEHNR and CDR2 is FQNEAQ (reference sequence). V lost 4 bases, J lost 6 bases, and 21 bases lay in between. In nucleotides, the CDR3 is TGTGCCAGCAGCTCCCCGTCAACAGGATGGGACGATGGCTACACCTTC. This translates into CASSSPSTGWDDGYTF. Full variable domain (rest looked up from reference TRBV7-9 and TRBJ1-2): DTGVSQNPRHKITKRGQNVTFRCDPISEHNRLYWYRQTLGQGPEFLTYFQNEAQLEKSRLLSDRFSAERPKGSFSTLEIQRTEQGDSAMYLCASSSPSTGWDDGYTFGSGTRLTVV.

This clonotype was counted a few times. The chain carries TRBV5-1 and TRBJ2-5; D is undetermined. Germline assignment: CDR1 SGHRS and CDR2 YFSETQ. V was pared by 0 bases and J by 5 bases, with 8 bases between. This CDR3 spans 13 amino acids. CDR3 sequence reads: CASSLEVMETQYF. Here the CDR3 DNA reads TGCGCCAGCAGCTTGGAAGTAATGGAGACCCAGTACTTC.

In its sample, this clonotype was seen a few times. V gene TRBV18 combines with J gene TRBJ1-1; D gene uncertain. The CDR3 consists of 12 residues. The germline CDR1 and CDR2 sequences are KGHSH and LQKENI. Trimming stripped 4 bases from V and 7 bases from J, with 10 bases between. CDR3 residues: CASSQDRNEAFF. CDR3 nucleotides: TGTGCCAGCTCACAGGACCGTAATGAAGCTTTCTTT.

CDR3 amino acids: CASSLQWGASTDTQYF. CDR3 DNA sequence: TGCGCCAGCAGCTTGCAATGGGGGGCTAGCACAGATACGCAGTATTTT. This rearrangement joins TRBV5-1 to TRBJ2-3; D assignment may be TRBD1 or TRBD2 (6 bases each). CDR1 and CDR2 from the germline V gene are SGHRS and YFSETQ. The CDR3 runs 16 residues. With 1 base removed from V and 0 bases from J, the gap between germline ends came to 12 bases.

This sequence joins TRBV7-8 and TRBJ2-3; a possible D gene is TRBD2 (6 bases). The CDR3 runs 16 residues. Germline V gene sequence: CDR1 SGHVS, CDR2 FQNEAQ. The V gene lost 5 bases and the J gene lost 4 bases, with 19 bases spanning the gap. CDR3 nucleotide sequence: TGTGCCAGCAGCCTGGGGCGCGGGGATGGGGCAGATACGCAGTATTTT. It yields the protein CASSLGRGDGADTQYF.

The rearrangement uses TRBV9 and TRBJ2-5; no clear D. CDR1 is SGDLS, CDR2 YYNGEE, per germline. V was cut by 1 base and J by 3 bases, with 10 bases left in between. This CDR3 is built from 14 residues. Here the CDR3 DNA reads TGTGCCAGCAGCGTATCGGCCGCCAAAGAGACCCAGTACTTC. Its translation is CASSVSAAKETQYF.

This clonotype occurred a few times. The V and J genes are TRBV5-1 and TRBJ1-1; no clear D. CDR1 is SGHRS, CDR2 YFSETQ, per germline. V was trimmed by 3 bases and J by 7 bases, leaving 13 bases between them. The CDR3 runs to 13 residues. CDR3 coding DNA: TGCGCCAGCAGCTCCCTTGAACGATTTGAAGCTTTCTTT. As protein: CASSSLERFEAFF.

This clonotype appeared a few times. This chain connects TRBV15 to TRBJ2-2; 12 bases map to TRBD2. CDR1 and CDR2 from the germline V gene are LNHNV and YYDKDF (reference sequence). This CDR3 has 15 residues. Germline trimming cut 4 bases from V and 8 bases from J; bases unmatched to any gene: 5. Here the CDR3 DNA reads TGTGCCACCAGCAAGACTAGCGGGAGAAGGGGGGAGCTGTTTTTT. Its translation is CATSKTSGRRGELFF.

A word on this clonotype: A much larger clone lies a single base off, so this may be a read error. The rearrangement joins TRBV20-1 to TRBJ2-3, with TRBD2 matching over 14 bases. The CDR3 is made up of 16 amino acids. The germline gives CDR1 DFQATT, CDR2 SNEGSKA (reference sequence). This chain's CDR3 is CRASLGTSGRSNTQYF. The CDR3 region has the DNA TGCAGAGCTAGCTTAGGGACTAGCGGGAGATCAAATACGCAGTATTTT.